Below are 10 T cell receptor beta chains sequenced from a single sample in a study of cytomegalovirus exposure and HLA in healthy donors. PCR used 60 Vbeta primers and 13 Jbeta primers. Profiled with immunoSEQ multiplex PCR; TCRdb holds only in-frame clones, not every one. The sample has 100,000 or so clones; around 75% are singletons. What was sequenced was PBMCs. All receptors derive from a man aged 40-49 years in good health and CMV-seronegative.

V and J are TRBV29-1 and TRBJ1-4, with D maybe TRBD1 (5 bases). Looked up from germline, CDR1 is SQVTM and CDR2 is ANQGSEA. The CDR3 has 16 amino acids. V lost 5 bases and J lost 0, with 16 bases in between. The CDR3 DNA follows: TGCAGCGTTAAAAACGGGACTGACGCAACTAATGAAAAACTGTTTTTT. Its protein product is CSVKNGTDATNEKLFF.

The CDR3 reads CASSGDRSYTF. The CDR3 coding sequence is TGTGCCAGCAGTGGGGACAGGAGTTACACCTTC. The rearrangement joins TRBV6-1 to TRBJ1-2; 8 positions agree with TRBD1. The V segment lost 4 bases and the J segment 11 bases; nucleotides outside the gene matches: 3. CDR1 is MNHNS, CDR2 SASEGT, per germline. CDR3 length: 11 amino acids.

This chain links TRBV10-3 with TRBJ2-7; 10 nucleotides agree with TRBD2. Germline lookup yields CDR1 ENHRY and CDR2 SYGVKD. V dropped 11 bases and J dropped 3; count of bases not matched to a gene: 4. The CDR3 consists of 12 residues. CDR3 region: CASASGGYEQYF. CDR3 DNA: TGTGCCTCGGCTAGCGGGGGCTACGAGCAGTACTTC.

The table lists this clone with a few counts. The rearrangement joins TRBV18 to TRBJ2-3, with D hard to call. Germline V gives CDR1 KGHSH, CDR2 LQKENI. There are 13 residues in the CDR3. V was cut by 3 bases and J by 0 bases, with 4 bases left in between. The chain's CDR3 is CASSPASTDTQYF. CDR3 in DNA: TGTGCCAGCTCACCGGCTAGCACAGATACGCAGTATTTT.

This chain joins TRBV15 and TRBJ2-3; 8 nucleotides agree with TRBD1. The trim removed 5 bases at V and 2 bases at J, leaving 6 bases unmatched. Germline V gene sequence: CDR1 LNHNV, CDR2 YYDKDF (reference sequence). The CDR3 is 15 residues long. The CDR3 sequence: CATSPRTGPTDTQYF. The CDR3 nucleotides are TGTGCCACCAGCCCGAGGACAGGGCCCACAGATACGCAGTATTTT.

The chain links TRBV6-5 to TRBJ2-1, with 8 positions matching TRBD2. The CDR3 consists of 15 residues. J gave up 9 bases and V 0 bases, and 7 bases lay outside the gene matches. Germline lookup yields CDR1 MNHEY and CDR2 SVGAGI. CDR3 loop: CASSYSRGGPGEQFF. In DNA, the CDR3 is TGTGCCAGCAGTTACTCCCGGGGGGGGCCAGGTGAGCAGTTCTTC.

The genes are TRBV19 and TRBJ2-7; TRBD1 matches 10 bases. The ends lost 7 bases at V and 3 bases at J; junction bases unmatched: 6. Germline V gene data show CDR1 as LNHDA and CDR2 as SQIVND (reference sequence). The CDR3 runs to 14 residues. The CDR3 region is CASNYGQGVYEQYF. The CDR3 DNA reads TGTGCCAGTAACTATGGACAGGGGGTCTACGAGCAGTACTTC. The complete variable domain, with remaining parts taken from reference TRBV19 and TRBJ2-7, reads DGGITQSPKYLFRKEGQNVTLSCEQNLNHDAMYWYRQDPGQGLRLIYYSQIVNDFQKGDIAEGYSVSREKKESFPLTVTSAQKNPTAFYLCASNYGQGVYEQYFGPGTRLTVT.

This rearrangement joins TRBV7-9 to TRBJ2-5, with TRBD2 matching 7 bases. This CDR3 region has 15 residues. CDR1 is SEHNR, CDR2 FQNEAQ, per germline (reference sequence). V shed 5 bases, J shed 2 bases, and the junction held 8 bases outside the gene matches. CDR3 coding DNA: TGTGCCAGCAGCCCCTTTAGCGGGCTACAAGAGACCCAGTACTTC. It yields the protein CASSPFSGLQETQYF.

This clone has just one count. This chain joins TRBV6-4 and TRBJ2-1; 14 nucleotides agree with TRBD2. This CDR3 comprises 14 residues. Trimming took 6 bases from V and 9 from J; bases not matched to a gene: 4. Germline CDR1 MRHNA, CDR2 SNTAGT. The CDR3, as DNA: TGTGCCAGCAGGGATGGACTAGCGGGGGGTGAGCAGTTCTTC. It specifies CASRDGLAGGEQFF.

The gene calls are TRBV4-2 and TRBJ2-7, with 8 bases fitting TRBD1. CDR1 and CDR2 (germline): LGHNA, YNFKEQ. The CDR3 is made up of 14 amino acids. J was trimmed by 3 bases and V by 2 bases; bases with no gene match: 3. The chain's CDR3 is CASSQLTGGYEQYF. The CDR3, as DNA: TGTGCCAGCAGCCAATTAACAGGGGGCTACGAGCAGTACTTC.